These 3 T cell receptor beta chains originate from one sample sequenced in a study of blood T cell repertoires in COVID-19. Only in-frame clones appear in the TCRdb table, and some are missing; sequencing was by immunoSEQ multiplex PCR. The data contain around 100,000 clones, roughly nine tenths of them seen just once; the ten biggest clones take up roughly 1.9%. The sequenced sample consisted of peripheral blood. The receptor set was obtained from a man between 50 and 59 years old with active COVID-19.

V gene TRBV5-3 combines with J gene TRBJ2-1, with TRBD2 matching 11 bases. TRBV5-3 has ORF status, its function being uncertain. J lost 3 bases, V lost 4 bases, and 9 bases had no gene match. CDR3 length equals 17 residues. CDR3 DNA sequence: TGTGCCAGAAGCGGATTACTAGCGGGAGTTGACTACAATGAGCAGTTCTTC. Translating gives CARSGLLAGVDYNEQFF.

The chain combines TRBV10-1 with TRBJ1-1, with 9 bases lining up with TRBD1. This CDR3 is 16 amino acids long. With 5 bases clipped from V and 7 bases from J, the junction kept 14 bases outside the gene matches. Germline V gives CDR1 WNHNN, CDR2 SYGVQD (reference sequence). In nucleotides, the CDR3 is TGCGCCAGCAGTTACCTTCCGGACAGGGGTCTTAGTGAAGCTTTCTTT. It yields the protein CASSYLPDRGLSEAFF.

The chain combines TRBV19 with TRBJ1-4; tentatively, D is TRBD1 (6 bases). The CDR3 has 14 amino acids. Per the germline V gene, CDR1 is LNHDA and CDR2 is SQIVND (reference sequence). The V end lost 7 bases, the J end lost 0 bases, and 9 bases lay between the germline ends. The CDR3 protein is CASMDRATNEKLFF. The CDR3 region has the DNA TGTGCCAGTATGGACAGAGCAACTAATGAAAAACTGTTTTTT.